This section outlines one TCR beta chain sequence together with its context. The CDR3 spans 14 residues. V shed 4 bases and J shed 4 bases, with 11 bases lying between them. Germline-derived CDR1 and CDR2 are SGHVS and FQNEAQ. The entry originates in a study of blood T cell repertoires in COVID-19. Across the study: Spain, Italy and the United States supplied samples that represented acute and convalescent COVID-19.

Authors' processing steps: Using reference gene primer amplification, nucleated cell counts were estimated. Clones were sequenced by immunoSEQ multiplex PCR, and TCRdb holds only the in-frame ones, with some missing. That table furnishes V, J and clone size, whereas the DNA furnished D and trimming. The data show roughly 250,000 clones, approximately 85% seen once. Everyone who took part was roughly 18 to 89 years old, and they came from over 20 US areas. Recovered participants had two consecutive negative NP/OP PCR tests, healthcare professional clearance, or symptom resolution. The receptor's source is a woman aged 50 to 65 who had recovered from COVID-19. This chain joins TRBV7-8 and TRBJ1-5; D perhaps matches TRBD1 (5 bases). The sequencing sample was made of PBMCs or T cells enriched from blood (not recorded which). This CDR3 is CASSSPGRNQPQHF. CDR3 nucleotide sequence: TGTGCCAGCAGCTCCCCAGGGAGGAATCAGCCCCAGCATTTT.